A selection of T cell receptor beta chains follows, all from one sample in a study of T-cell memory formation after mild COVID-19. TCRdb reprocessed the 5' RACE reads via MiXCR and lists one record per CDR3 protein. The table shows hundreds of thousands of distinct CDR3 sequences, with over 13% occurring only once. Sample: PBMCs or a T cell subset sorted from them (not recorded which). These receptors originate from a man aged 18 to 30 who had mild COVID-19 (a few samples of this study predate the infection). Cell type and time point are not known. CDR3s include the opening cysteine and the closing phenylalanine or tryptophan. D genes are given only for firm matches. A row's size may be missing; if present it is once, few, many or a size class.

j_call,v_call,clone_size,d_call,cdr3_nt,cdr3_aa
TRBJ2-7,TRBV3-1,-,TRBD2,TGTGCCAGCAGCCAAATCGCGGGGGGATCCTACGAGCAGTACTTC,CASSQIAGGSYEQYF
TRBJ1-2,TRBV4-1,few,-,TGCGCCAGCAGCCAAGAAGGGAACAGGGTCGTCTATGGCTACACCTTC,CASSQEGNRVVYGYTF
TRBJ2-5,TRBV3-1,-,-,TGTGCCAGCAGCCAAGATTCAGGAGCCCAAGAGACCCAGTACTTC,CASSQDSGAQETQYF
TRBJ2-1,TRBV12-3/TRBV12-4,many,-,TGTGCCAGCAGTTTGATTTTTCGGCCAGGGTTCTACAATGAGCAGTTCTTC,CASSLIFRPGFYNEQFF
TRBJ2-7,TRBV19,few,-,TGTGCCAGTAGTATAACCCCGAGGAACGAGCAGTACTTC,CASSITPRNEQYF
TRBJ1-3,TRBV18,-,-,TGTGCCAGCTCACCCGGAGCCAACTCTGGAAACACCATATATTTT,CASSPGANSGNTIYF
TRBJ1-5,TRBV7-2,few,TRBD1,TGTGCCAGCAGCTTAGGGGCCAGGGGGAGCGGGCAGCCCCAGCATTTT,CASSLGARGSGQPQHF
TRBJ1-5,TRBV7-2,-,TRBD1,TGTGCCAGCAGCTCAGGACAGGGCAGTCAGCCCCAGCATTTT,CASSSGQGSQPQHF
TRBJ2-3,TRBV28,few,TRBD2,TGTGCCAGCAGTTTTCACGGCGGGGGGAGCACAGATACGCAGTATTTT,CASSFHGGGSTDTQYF
TRBJ2-7,TRBV7-2,few,TRBD1,TGTGCCAGCAGGTCTCCGGGACAGGGTGGAGAGCAGTACTTC,CASRSPGQGGEQYF
TRBJ1-2,TRBV6-5,many,-,TGTGCCAGCAGCCGCGGAAGGGGCTACACCTTC,CASSRGRGYTF
TRBJ2-2,TRBV6-1,-,-,TGTGCCAGCAGACAAGACAGGTCATTAAACGGGGAGCTGTTTTTT,CASRQDRSLNGELFF